The sample holds a few counts of the clone carrying this T cell receptor (beta chain). What it recognizes is unknown. These data originate in a study of T cells in Graves' hyperthyroidism and ophthalmopathy. Source material for PBMCs was around 10 ml fresh peripheral blood. The CDR3 regions of TCR beta were amplified from RNA transcripts. An initial round of RT-PCR targeting the TCR CDR3 relied on the HTBI primer set. TCRdb re-called the multiplex PCR reads with MiXCR, one entry per CDR3 protein. The profile shows fewer than 600,000 distinct CDR3 sequences, around 13% of them singletons. Overall study results and limits: Ophthalmopathy stood apart from stable hyperthyroidism in a 13 V-J model. Peripheral blood also featured most of the thyroid clonotypes expanded above 0.001.

The source material was blood. The TCR comes from a woman aged 40 to 55 with Graves' hyperthyroidism.

The chain's CDR3 is CASSFGDEVGYTF. CDR3 coding DNA: TGTGCCAGCAGCTTCGGGGACGAGGTCGGCTACACCTTC. The chain couples TRBV9 to TRBJ1-2; D is possibly TRBD1 (5 bases). The CDR3 has 13 residues. The germline V gene encodes CDR1 SGDLS and CDR2 YYNGEE. The V gene lost 4 bases and the J gene lost 8 bases, with 15 bases spanning the gap.